The 4 T cell receptor beta chains below come from one sample, sequenced in a study of neurological immune-mediated disorders. TCRdb processed the 5' RACE reads anew with MiXCR; each CDR3 protein has one entry. The sample consists of about 31,000 distinct CDR3 sequences, 13% of them appearing once. Indicated time point: technical triplicate 2. Sequenced material: CD4+ T cells from blood. All receptors derive from a female donor with HTLV-1-associated myelopathy (HAM/TSP).

This clonotype has at least ten counts. The chain carries TRBV6-5 and TRBJ2-1; 12 nucleotides align to TRBD2. The germline gives CDR1 MNHEY, CDR2 SVGAGI. This CDR3 has 16 amino acids. V dropped 5 bases and J dropped 7; count of bases not matched to a gene: 9. The CDR3 loop reads CASSGTGTSGRNEQFF. The DNA of the CDR3 is TGTGCCAGCAGTGGAACCGGGACTAGCGGGCGTAATGAGCAGTTCTTC.

In its sample, this clonotype was seen many times. The chain employs TRBV6-5 and TRBJ2-3; D ambiguous. V lost 5 bases and J 3 bases, leaving 9 bases between the germline ends. Germline V gene data show CDR1 as MNHEY and CDR2 as SVGAGI. The CDR3 contains 13 residues. The CDR3: CASSSPGTDTQYF. The CDR3 region has the DNA TGTGCCAGCAGTAGCCCGGGTACAGATACGCAGTATTTT.

This chain connects TRBV5-1 to TRBJ2-2; D remains ambiguous. Trimming removed 0 bases from V and 4 bases from J, with 10 bases in between. From germline, CDR1 is SGHRS and CDR2 YFSETQ. This CDR3 spans 15 amino acids. CDR3 sequence (DNA): TGCGCCAGCAGCTTGGGACAAGCGAGCACCGGGGAGCTGTTTTTT. Translated: CASSLGQASTGELFF.

At least ten counts were recorded for this clonotype. The chain couples TRBV12-3 or TRBV12-4 to TRBJ2-7; D is unclear. The CDR3 loop spans 16 amino acids. The ends were cut back, 5 bases at V and 4 bases at J, with 21 bases in the middle. Here the CDR3 DNA reads TGTGCCAGCAGTCGGCGGACCTCTGCCGTGAAGTACGAGCAGTACTTC. It translates to CASSRRTSAVKYEQYF.